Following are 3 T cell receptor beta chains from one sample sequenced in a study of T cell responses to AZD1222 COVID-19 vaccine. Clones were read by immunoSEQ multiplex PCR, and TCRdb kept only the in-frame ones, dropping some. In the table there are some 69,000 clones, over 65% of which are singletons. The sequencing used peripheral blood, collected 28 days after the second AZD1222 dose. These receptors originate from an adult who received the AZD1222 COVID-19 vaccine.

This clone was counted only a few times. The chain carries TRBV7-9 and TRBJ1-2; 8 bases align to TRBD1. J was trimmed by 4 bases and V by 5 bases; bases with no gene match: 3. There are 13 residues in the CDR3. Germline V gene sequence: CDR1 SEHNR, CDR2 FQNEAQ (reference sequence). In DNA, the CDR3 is TGTGCCAGCAGCCACGACAGGGGCTATGGCTACACCTTC. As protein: CASSHDRGYGYTF.

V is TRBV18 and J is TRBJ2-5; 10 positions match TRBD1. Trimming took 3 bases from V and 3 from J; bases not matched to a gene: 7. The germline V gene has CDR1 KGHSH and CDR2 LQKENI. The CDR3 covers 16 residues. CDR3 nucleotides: TGTGCCAGCTCACCGTACGGGGACAGGGGAAAAGAGACCCAGTACTTC. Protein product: CASSPYGDRGKETQYF.

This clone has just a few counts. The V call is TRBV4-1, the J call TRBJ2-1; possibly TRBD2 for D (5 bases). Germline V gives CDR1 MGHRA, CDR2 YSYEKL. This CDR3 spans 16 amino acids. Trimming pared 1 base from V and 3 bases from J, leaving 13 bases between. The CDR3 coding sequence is TGCGCCAGCAGCCAAGTTTACGGACTCCGCTACAATGAGCAGTTCTTC. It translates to CASSQVYGLRYNEQFF.